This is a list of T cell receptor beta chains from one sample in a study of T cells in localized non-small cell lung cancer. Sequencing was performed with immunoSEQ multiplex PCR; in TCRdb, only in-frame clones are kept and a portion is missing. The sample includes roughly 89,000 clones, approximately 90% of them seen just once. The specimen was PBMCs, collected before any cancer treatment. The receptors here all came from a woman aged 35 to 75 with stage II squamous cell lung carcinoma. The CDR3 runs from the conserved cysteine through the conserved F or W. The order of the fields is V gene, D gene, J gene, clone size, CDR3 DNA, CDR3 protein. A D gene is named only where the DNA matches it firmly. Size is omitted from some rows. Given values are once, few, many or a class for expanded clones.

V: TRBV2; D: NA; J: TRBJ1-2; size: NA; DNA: TGTGCCAGCAGTGGGCGGCCCAGGGATGGCTACACCTTC; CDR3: CASSGRPRDGYTF
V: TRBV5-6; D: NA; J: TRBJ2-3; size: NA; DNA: TGTGCCAGCAGGGGGATTGGCACAGATACGCAGTATTTT; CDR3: CASRGIGTDTQYF
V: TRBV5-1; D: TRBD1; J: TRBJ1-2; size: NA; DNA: TGCGCCAGCAGCTTGGGCTCAGGGGGTGGCTACACCTTC; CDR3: CASSLGSGGGYTF
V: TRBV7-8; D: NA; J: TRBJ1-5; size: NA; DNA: TGTGCCAGCAGCCTCGCCAGGGACGTAAGCAATCAGCCCCAGCATTTT; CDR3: CASSLARDVSNQPQHF
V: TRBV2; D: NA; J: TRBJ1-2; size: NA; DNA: TGTGCCAGCGGGGGCGACTCTAACTATGGCTACACCTTC; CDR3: CASGGDSNYGYTF
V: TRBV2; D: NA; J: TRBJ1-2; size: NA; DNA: TGTGCCAGCGGCGCGGGTATGGGCTATGGCTACACCTTC; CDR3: CASGAGMGYGYTF
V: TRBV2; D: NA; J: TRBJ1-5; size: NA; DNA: TGTGCCAGCCATGCGTATAGCAATCAGCCCCAGCATTTT; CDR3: CASHAYSNQPQHF
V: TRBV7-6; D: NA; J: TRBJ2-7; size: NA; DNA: TGTGCCAGCAGCTTAGGTAGTACAGGACCCTACGAGCAGTACTTC; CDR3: CASSLGSTGPYEQYF
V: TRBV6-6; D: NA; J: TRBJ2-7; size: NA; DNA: TGTGCCAGCTCCGCGAGAGGGGACGAGCAGTACTTC; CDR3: CASSARGDEQYF
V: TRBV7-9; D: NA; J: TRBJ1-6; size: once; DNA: TGTGCCAGCAGCTCAGACACCGATAATTCACCCCTCCACTTT; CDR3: CASSSDTDNSPLHF
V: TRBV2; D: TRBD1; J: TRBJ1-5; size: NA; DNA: TGTGCCAGCAGTGAGGACAGGGGTACAGGGCCCCAGCATTTT; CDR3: CASSEDRGTGPQHF
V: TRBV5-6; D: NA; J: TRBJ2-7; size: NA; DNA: TGTGCCAGCAGCCCGACAGGCCCCTACGAGCAGTACTTC; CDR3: CASSPTGPYEQYF
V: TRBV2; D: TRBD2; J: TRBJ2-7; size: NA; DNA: TGTGCCAGCAGTGGTCTAGCGGGAGGGCCCTACGAGCAGTACTTC; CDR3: CASSGLAGGPYEQYF
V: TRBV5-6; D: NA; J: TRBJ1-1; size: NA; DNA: TGTGCCAGCAGCCCAGCGGGGGCAGGTGGGACTGAAGCTTTCTTT; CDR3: CASSPAGAGGTEAFF
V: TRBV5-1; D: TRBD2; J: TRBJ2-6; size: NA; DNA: TGCGCCAGCAGCCCCAACGGGGGACTAGCGGCCTCTGGGGCCAACGTCCTGACTTTC; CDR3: CASSPNGGLAASGANVLTF
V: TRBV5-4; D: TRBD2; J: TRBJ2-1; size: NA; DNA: TGTGCCAGCAAAGACGGGGGGAGCTCCTACAATGAGCAGTTCTTC; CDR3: CASKDGGSSYNEQFF
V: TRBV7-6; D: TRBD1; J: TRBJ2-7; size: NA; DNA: TGTGCCAGCAGCGGCCGGGACAGGGGGCTTTACGAGCAGTACTTC; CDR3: CASSGRDRGLYEQYF
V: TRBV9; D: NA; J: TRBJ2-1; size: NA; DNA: TGTGCCAGCTCCGAGGGGCTAATCGAGCAGTTCTTC; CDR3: CASSEGLIEQFF
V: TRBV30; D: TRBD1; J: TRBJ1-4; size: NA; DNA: TGTGCCTGGAGTGTTGCCGGGACAGGGCGCGAAAAACTGTTTTTT; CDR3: CAWSVAGTGREKLFF
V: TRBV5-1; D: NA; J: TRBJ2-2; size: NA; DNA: TGCGCCAGCAGCTTGGACCAGAACACCGGGGAGCTGTTTTTT; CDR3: CASSLDQNTGELFF
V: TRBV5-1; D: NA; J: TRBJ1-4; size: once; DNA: TGCGCCAGCAGCTTGTCTTTCGGGGACACAAACGAAAAACTGTTTTTT; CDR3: CASSLSFGDTNEKLFF
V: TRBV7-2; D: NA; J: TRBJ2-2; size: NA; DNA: TGTGCCAGCAGCTTAGTTGTGGTCTCCGGGGAGCTGTTTTTT; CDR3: CASSLVVVSGELFF
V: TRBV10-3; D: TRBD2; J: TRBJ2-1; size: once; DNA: TGTGCCATCAGGACTAGCGGGGGACCCCAAGAAGAGCAGTTCTTC; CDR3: CAIRTSGGPQEEQFF
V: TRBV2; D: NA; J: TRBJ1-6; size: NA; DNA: TGTGCCAGCAGTGTCGATAGGACGGATACAACTACAAATTCACCCCTCCACTTT; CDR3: CASSVDRTDTTTNSPLHF
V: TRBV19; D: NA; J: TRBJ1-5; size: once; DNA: TGTGCCAGTAGTATAGAGGATCGAGGCAATCAGCCCCAGCATTTT; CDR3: CASSIEDRGNQPQHF
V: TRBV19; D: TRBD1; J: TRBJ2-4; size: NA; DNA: TGTGCCAGTAGTATCGGACAGGGGGCGAACATTCAGTACTTC; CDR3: CASSIGQGANIQYF
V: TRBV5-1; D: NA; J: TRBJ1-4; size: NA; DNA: TGCGCCAGCAGCTCGGGAACCGGAAGGACAACTAATGAAAAACTGTTTTTT; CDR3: CASSSGTGRTTNEKLFF
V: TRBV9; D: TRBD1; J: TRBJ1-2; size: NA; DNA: TGTGCCAGCAGCGTCTCAGGGGGTGATAACTATGGCTACACCTTC; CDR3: CASSVSGGDNYGYTF
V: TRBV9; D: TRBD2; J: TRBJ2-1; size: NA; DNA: TGTGCCAGCAGCCCACGACGGACCGGGACTAGCGCCTTCAATGAGCAGTTCTTC; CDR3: CASSPRRTGTSAFNEQFF
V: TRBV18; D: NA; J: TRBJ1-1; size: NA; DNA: TGTGCCAGCTCGCAAGTCTTGGACAGTGAAGCTTTCTTT; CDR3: CASSQVLDSEAFF
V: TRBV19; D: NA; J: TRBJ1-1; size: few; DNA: TGTGCCAGTACCACCTACCTGAACACTGAAGCTTTCTTT; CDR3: CASTTYLNTEAFF